The 6 T cell receptor beta chains reported below all come from one sample, sequenced in a study of blood T cell dynamics during melanoma immunotherapy. Produced via immunoSEQ multiplex PCR; TCRdb's table is partial and in-frame only. The repertoire includes roughly 23,000 clones, around 92% of them detected once, and approximately 1% sits in the top ten. As to time point: pre-treatment baseline. The sequencing here drew on blood, taken from a patient treated with checkpoint blockade. Every receptor here comes from a human donor with melanoma.

The chain has TRBV5-1 and TRBJ2-5; 8 nucleotides agree with TRBD1. CDR3 length: 13 amino acids. With 0 bases clipped from V and 9 bases from J, the junction kept 4 bases outside the gene matches. CDR1 and CDR2 from the germline V gene are SGHRS and YFSETQ. CDR3 sequence: CASSLAIQGAQYF. The CDR3 bases are TGCGCCAGCAGCTTGGCTATACAGGGGGCCCAGTACTTC.

The V call is TRBV5-4, the J call TRBJ2-7; 10 nucleotides line up with TRBD1. Unmatched junction bases numbered 8, after V lost 0 bases and J lost 5 bases. The germline V gene has CDR1 SGHNT and CDR2 YYREEE (reference sequence). The CDR3 spans 16 residues. The CDR3 nucleotides are TGTGCCAGCAGCTTGGGAGGGACAGGGGTCAGAGACGAGCAGTACTTC. This codes for CASSLGGTGVRDEQYF.

The V gene is TRBV4-2, the J gene TRBJ1-2; D not certain. Trimming took off 0 bases at V and 2 bases at J, with 13 bases between the two ends. The CDR3 totals 16 residues. Germline lookup yields CDR1 LGHNA and CDR2 YNFKEQ. The chain's CDR3 is CASSQDRGGVNYGYTF. CDR3 DNA: TGTGCCAGCAGCCAAGATCGGGGAGGAGTGAACTATGGCTACACCTTC.

V is TRBV11-3 and J is TRBJ2-7, with TRBD2 matching 12 bases. CDR3 length: 16 amino acids. With V trimmed by 5 bases and J by 2 bases, 7 bases remained unmatched. CDR1 SGHNT and CDR2 YENEEA come from the germline V gene. CDR3 amino acids: CASSLAGGSSPYEQYF. The CDR3 coding sequence is TGTGCCAGCAGCCTAGCGGGAGGGTCGAGCCCCTACGAGCAGTACTTC.

The chain employs TRBV6-5 and TRBJ1-5, with unresolved D. Germline V gene data show CDR1 as MNHEY and CDR2 as SVGAGI. The CDR3 sequence is 12 residues long. With 5 bases removed from V and 6 bases from J, the gap between germline ends came to 8 bases. The chain's CDR3 is CASSKNGQPQHF. Here the CDR3 DNA reads TGTGCCAGCAGTAAGAACGGTCAGCCCCAGCATTTT.

This clone was counted a single time. The V and J genes are TRBV11-3 and TRBJ2-2, with 11 bases fitting TRBD2. V gave up 5 bases and J gave up 6 bases; unmatched junction bases: 2. Germline V gene sequence: CDR1 SGHNT, CDR2 YENEEA. This CDR3 has 14 residues. The CDR3 nucleotides read TGTGCCAGCAGCCGACTAGCGGGATCCGGGGAGCTGTTTTTT. It codes for CASSRLAGSGELFF.